A selection of T cell receptor beta chains follows, all from one sample in a study of cytomegalovirus exposure and HLA in healthy donors. The assay was immunoSEQ multiplex PCR, and TCRdb's table has in-frame clones only and misses some. Altogether 100,000 to 120,000 clones are present, approximately 80% being singletons, with the ten largest covering around 3.2%. Sequenced input: PBMCs. These receptors were collected from a woman aged 55-69 years in good health and CMV-seropositive. CDR3s include the opening cysteine and the closing phenylalanine or tryptophan. Each record gives: J gene, V gene, D gene, clone size, CDR3 length, CDR3 protein, CDR3 DNA. The D gene is left open where the match is weak. Expanded clones are given a class, and other clones once, few, many or no size at all.

J: TRBJ1-5; V: TRBV29-1; D: TRBD1; size: -; length: 14; CDR3: CSVTSGGPNQPQHF; DNA: TGCAGCGTTACATCAGGGGGCCCCAATCAGCCCCAGCATTTT
J: TRBJ2-7; V: TRBV29-1; D: TRBD2; size: -; length: 13; CDR3: CSVDAGTSNEQYF; DNA: TGCAGCGTTGATGCAGGGACTAGCAACGAGCAGTATTTC
J: TRBJ2-7; V: TRBV7-3; D: TRBD2; size: -; length: 15; CDR3: CASSLWGTSAYEQYF; DNA: TGTGCCAGCAGCTTATGGGGGACTAGCGCCTACGAGCAGTACTTC
J: TRBJ1-1; V: TRBV7-8; D: TRBD1; size: -; length: 15; CDR3: CASSLTATGQGEAFF; DNA: TGTGCCAGCAGCTTAACGGCCACCGGACAGGGGGAAGCTTTCTTT
J: TRBJ1-1; V: TRBV18; D: TRBD1; size: few; length: 15; CDR3: CASSPLTGKNTEAFF; DNA: TGTGCCAGCTCACCACTGACAGGGAAGAACACTGAAGCTTTCTTT
J: TRBJ2-7; V: TRBV29-1; D: TRBD1; size: -; length: 13; CDR3: CSVEGQGNYEQYF; DNA: TGCAGCGTTGAAGGACAGGGAAACTACGAGCAGTACTTC
J: TRBJ1-6; V: TRBV6-6; D: -; size: -; length: 16; CDR3: CASTEGGQTNNSPLHF; DNA: TGTGCCAGCACCGAGGGCGGACAGACGAACAATTCACCCCTCCACTTT
J: TRBJ2-3; V: TRBV30; D: -; size: -; length: 13; CDR3: CAWIRESTDTQYF; DNA: TGTGCCTGGATCCGGGAGAGCACAGATACGCAGTATTTT
J: TRBJ2-7; V: TRBV9; D: -; size: -; length: 15; CDR3: CASSVVKLVDYEQYF; DNA: TGTGCCAGCAGCGTAGTAAAGCTGGTAGACTACGAGCAGTACTTC
J: TRBJ2-2; V: TRBV19; D: -; size: -; length: 14; CDR3: CASSRFFGTGELFF; DNA: TGTGCCAGTAGTAGATTCTTCGGGACCGGGGAGCTGTTTTTT
J: TRBJ2-7; V: TRBV5-4; D: -; size: -; length: 13; CDR3: CASGGASSYEQYF; DNA: TGTGCCAGCGGGGGGGCCTCCTCCTACGAGCAGTACTTC
J: TRBJ2-1; V: TRBV29-1; D: TRBD1; size: -; length: 15; CDR3: CSVEIRGRGLHEQFF; DNA: TGCAGCGTTGAAATACGAGGCAGGGGGCTACATGAGCAGTTCTTC
J: TRBJ2-3; V: TRBV7-9; D: -; size: once; length: 13; CDR3: CASSLDTGDTQYF; DNA: TGTGCCAGCAGCTTAGATACTGGTGATACGCAGTATTTT
J: TRBJ1-2; V: TRBV25-1; D: -; size: -; length: 14; CDR3: CASSIKTGFYGYTF; DNA: TGTGCCAGCAGTATAAAAACAGGGTTCTACGGCTACACCTTC
J: TRBJ1-5; V: TRBV2; D: -; size: -; length: 15; CDR3: CASSLRQRSNQPQHF; DNA: TGTGCCAGCAGTCTGAGACAGCGTAGCAATCAGCCCCAGCATTTT
J: TRBJ1-2; V: TRBV7-9; D: TRBD1; size: -; length: 16; CDR3: CASSNPRPGGYYGYTF; DNA: TGTGCCAGCAGCAACCCCAGGCCAGGGGGATACTATGGCTACACCTTC
J: TRBJ1-1; V: TRBV13; D: -; size: few; length: 13; CDR3: CASSGRTGLEAFF; DNA: TGTGCCAGCAGCGGACGCACGGGACTTGAAGCTTTCTTT
J: TRBJ1-5; V: TRBV6-6; D: -; size: few; length: 13; CDR3: CASSYSTRQPQHF; DNA: TGTGCCAGCAGTTACTCGACAAGGCAGCCCCAGCATTTT
J: TRBJ2-3; V: TRBV5-1; D: -; size: -; length: 15; CDR3: CASSLEREVTDTQYF; DNA: TGCGCCAGCAGCTTGGAACGGGAAGTCACAGATACGCAGTATTTT
J: TRBJ2-7; V: TRBV4-1; D: -; size: -; length: 15; CDR3: CASSQEWLPAYEQYF; DNA: TGCGCCAGCAGCCAAGAATGGCTCCCTGCCTACGAGCAGTACTTC
J: TRBJ2-5; V: TRBV5-1; D: TRBD2; size: -; length: 16; CDR3: CASSYGLAGGQETQYF; DNA: TGCGCCAGCAGCTATGGACTAGCGGGAGGACAAGAGACCCAGTACTTC
J: TRBJ2-3; V: TRBV19; D: TRBD1; size: -; length: 14; CDR3: CASRRTGGTDTQYF; DNA: TGTGCCAGTAGACGGACAGGGGGCACAGATACGCAGTATTTT
J: TRBJ1-2; V: TRBV10-3; D: -; size: -; length: 13; CDR3: CAISDRGDYGYTF; DNA: TGTGCCATCAGTGATCGGGGGGACTATGGCTACACCTTC
J: TRBJ2-5; V: TRBV5-1; D: TRBD1; size: -; length: 13; CDR3: CATGTGGRETQYF; DNA: TGCGCCACCGGGACAGGGGGCAGGGAGACCCAGTACTTC
J: TRBJ1-4; V: TRBV6-1; D: TRBD1; size: -; length: 16; CDR3: CASSEFRGQLREKLFF; DNA: TGTGCCAGCAGTGAATTTCGGGGACAGTTGAGAGAAAAACTGTTTTTT
J: TRBJ2-7; V: TRBV6-5; D: TRBD2; size: once; length: 15; CDR3: CASSSSGLAGGEQYF; DNA: TGTGCCAGCAGTTCCTCGGGACTAGCGGGGGGCGAGCAGTACTTC
J: TRBJ2-7; V: TRBV7-3; D: -; size: -; length: 14; CDR3: CASSLGLSSYEQYF; DNA: TGTGCCAGCAGCCTCGGACTCAGCTCCTACGAGCAGTACTTC
J: TRBJ2-4; V: TRBV10-3; D: -; size: -; length: 18; CDR3: CAIRVLILDSLAKNIQYF; DNA: TGTGCCATCAGGGTACTAATTTTGGACAGTCTAGCCAAAAACATTCAGTACTTC
J: TRBJ1-3; V: TRBV5-1; D: -; size: -; length: 13; CDR3: CASSFFGGNTIYF; DNA: TGCGCCAGCAGCTTCTTTGGCGGAAACACCATATATTTT
J: TRBJ2-3; V: TRBV18; D: TRBD2; size: -; length: 19; CDR3: CASSPPILSREGDTDTQYF; DNA: TGTGCCAGCTCACCACCCATTCTTTCGCGGGAGGGCGACACAGATACGCAGTATTTT
J: TRBJ2-5; V: TRBV18; D: -; size: once; length: 13; CDR3: CASSPGVKETQYF; DNA: TGTGCCAGCTCACCGGGAGTTAAAGAGACCCAGTACTTC
J: TRBJ1-1; V: TRBV29-1; D: -; size: -; length: 12; CDR3: CSVGRLNTEAFF; DNA: TGCAGCGTTGGCAGATTGAACACTGAAGCTTTCTTT
J: TRBJ2-7; V: TRBV7-9; D: -; size: -; length: 14; CDR3: CASSLSGYPSEQYF; DNA: TGTGCCAGCAGCTTATCAGGGTACCCCAGCGAGCAGTACTTC
J: TRBJ2-6; V: TRBV30; D: -; size: few; length: 13; CDR3: CALARSGANVLTF; DNA: TGTGCCCTAGCGCGCTCTGGGGCCAACGTCCTGACTTTC
J: TRBJ1-2; V: TRBV10-3; D: TRBD1; size: -; length: 13; CDR3: CAIRPGTGEGYTF; DNA: TGTGCCATCAGACCCGGGACAGGGGAAGGCTACACCTTC
J: TRBJ2-2; V: TRBV11-3; D: TRBD2; size: -; length: 15; CDR3: CASSPRTSKAGELFF; DNA: TGTGCCAGCAGCCCGAGGACTAGTAAGGCCGGGGAGCTGTTTTTT
J: TRBJ2-5; V: TRBV7-9; D: TRBD1; size: -; length: 14; CDR3: CASSARQGQKTQYF; DNA: TGTGCCAGCAGCGCACGCCAGGGACAGAAGACCCAGTACTTC
J: TRBJ2-7; V: TRBV7-2; D: -; size: -; length: 13; CDR3: CASSLLLSYEQYF; DNA: -
J: TRBJ2-5; V: TRBV9; D: -; size: once; length: 13; CDR3: CASSVAKGETQYF; DNA: TGTGCCAGCAGCGTAGCTAAGGGGGAGACCCAGTACTTC
J: TRBJ2-1; V: TRBV11-2; D: TRBD2; size: once; length: 12; CDR3: CASSQRGLEQFF; DNA: TGTGCCAGCAGCCAGCGGGGTCTTGAGCAGTTCTTC
J: TRBJ1-4; V: TRBV4-2; D: -; size: few; length: 12; CDR3: CASKWGRGKLFF; DNA: TGTGCCAGCAAATGGGGCAGAGGAAAACTGTTTTTT
J: TRBJ1-1; V: TRBV2; D: -; size: few; length: 13; CDR3: CASSERGGTEAFF; DNA: TGTGCCAGCAGTGAGAGGGGGGGCACTGAAGCTTTCTTT